This paragraph reports one T cell receptor (beta chain). The data were obtained in a study of blood T cell repertoires in COVID-19. Across the study: Sites across the United States, Italy and Spain contributed samples from acute and convalescent COVID-19. T cells, B-cell-depleted T cells, or PBMCs supplied cDNA or gDNA.

V gave up 6 bases and J gave up 6 bases; unmatched junction bases: 16. The CDR3 extends over 15 amino acids. Per the germline V gene, CDR1 is SQVTM and CDR2 is ANQGSEA. Generated by immunoSEQ multiplex PCR, the TCRdb table keeps only in-frame clones and is missing some. Among about 400,000 clones listed, roughly 90% were seen once. Specimen: PBMCs or T cells enriched from blood (not recorded which). The origin of this receptor is a woman aged 40 to 50 with acute COVID-19. The genes are TRBV29-1 and TRBJ1-2, with 7 bases lining up with TRBD1. The CDR3 sequence: CSVRDSSSVPDGYTF. In DNA form, the CDR3 reads TGCAGCGTAAGGGACAGCTCTTCTGTTCCTGATGGCTACACCTTC.